This TCR beta chain was retrieved from a study of shared clonotypes between healthy human individuals. The method was immunoSEQ multiplex PCR; TCRdb's version includes in-frame clones alone and lacks a portion of them. The table shows about 960,000 clones, with over 75% occurring only once. In germline, CDR1 is SGHRS, CDR2 YFSETQ. The V end lost 6 bases, the J end lost 2 bases, and 13 bases lay between the germline ends. The CDR3 spans 14 residues. This chain joins TRBV5-1 and TRBJ2-3; D perhaps matches TRBD2 (6 bases). The sequenced material came from memory CD4+ T cells sorted from blood. Subset defined: CD45RA-negative fraction. The source of this sequence is a man between 18 and 35 years old in good health. The CDR3 here is CASKGGKITDTQYF. The CDR3 DNA follows: TGCGCCAGCAAAGGCGGGAAAATCACAGATACGCAGTATTTT.